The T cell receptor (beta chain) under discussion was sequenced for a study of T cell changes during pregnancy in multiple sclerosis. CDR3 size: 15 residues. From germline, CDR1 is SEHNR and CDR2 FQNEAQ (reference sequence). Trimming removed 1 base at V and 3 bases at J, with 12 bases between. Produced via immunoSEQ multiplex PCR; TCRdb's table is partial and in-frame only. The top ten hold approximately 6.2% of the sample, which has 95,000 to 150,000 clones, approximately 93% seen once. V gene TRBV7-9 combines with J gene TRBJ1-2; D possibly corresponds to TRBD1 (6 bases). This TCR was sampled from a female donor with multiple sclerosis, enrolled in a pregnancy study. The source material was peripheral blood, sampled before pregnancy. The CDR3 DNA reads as TGTGCCAGCAGCTTAGGGAGCAGGGGCGACTATGGCTACACCTTC. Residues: CASSLGSRGDYGYTF.